These 22 T cell receptor beta chains came from one sample sequenced in a study of CD8+ T cells in alopecia areata. In each case, RNA was isolated and then reverse transcribed into cDNA as the sequencing template. Libraries were prepared by immunoSEQ multiplex PCR; TCRdb keeps only in-frame clonotypes and omits some of them. Among roughly 64,000 clones listed, roughly 45% were seen once. The sequencing sample was made of NKG2D-low CD8+ T cells sorted from blood. Receptors were obtained from a human donor with alopecia areata.

This clone has a handful of counts. The chain joins TRBV28 to TRBJ2-7; 7 bases line up with TRBD2. J lost 5 bases, V lost 7 bases, and 17 bases had no gene match. The germline V gene has CDR1 MDHEN and CDR2 SYDVKM. This CDR3 region has 16 residues. CDR3 in amino acids: CASISSRRGEGHEQYF. CDR3 nucleotides: TGTGCCAGCATCTCATCCCGGAGAGGGGAGGGTCACGAGCAGTACTTC.

In its sample, this clone was seen once. J is TRBJ1-6 and V is TRBV27, with TRBD1 matching 7 bases. The CDR3 extends over 11 amino acids. V shed 5 bases and J 12 bases; nucleotides not matched to a gene: 1. The germline V gene encodes CDR1 MNHEY and CDR2 SMNVEV (reference sequence). As DNA, the CDR3 is TGTGCCAGCAGTCAGGGGGGACCCCTCCACTTT. Translation: CASSQGGPLHF.

This clone was picked up a small number of times. DNA of the CDR3: TGTGCCAGCAGGGGCCTCTACGAGCAGTACTTC. It encodes CASRGLYEQYF. This rearrangement joins TRBV2 to TRBJ2-7, with D unclear. V lost 6 bases and J lost 3, with 6 bases in between. The germline V gene has CDR1 SNHLY and CDR2 FYNNEI. The CDR3 runs 11 residues.

V usage is TRBV29-1 and J usage is TRBJ1-3; TRBD1 might be the D (6 bases). The germline V gene has CDR1 SQVTM and CDR2 ANQGSEA. The V gene lost 6 bases and the J gene lost 2 bases, with 14 bases spanning the gap. CDR3 length: 14 residues. In DNA form, the CDR3 reads TGCAGCGTGAGACAGGCGCACACTGGAAACACCATATATTTT. It specifies CSVRQAHTGNTIYF.

V usage is TRBV9 and J usage is TRBJ2-1; D is perhaps TRBD2 (7 bases). V was clipped by 3 bases and J by 1 base, with 11 bases between them. Germline V gene lookup returns CDR1 SGDLS and CDR2 YYNGEE. This CDR3 is 15 amino acids long. The CDR3 DNA follows: TGTGCCAGCAGCGATGGGGGGGCGTCCTACAATGAGCAGTTCTTC. The encoded protein is CASSDGGASYNEQFF.

J is TRBJ2-2 and V is TRBV2; perhaps TRBD2 as D (6 bases). There are 20 residues in the CDR3. Germline values: CDR1 SNHLY, CDR2 FYNNEI. V lost 4 bases and J 1 base, leaving 25 bases between the germline ends. The CDR3 DNA reads TGTGCCAGCAGTGGAGTCTGGCGGATCGCCGGGACTCTGAACACCGGGGAGCTGTTTTTT. It codes for CASSGVWRIAGTLNTGELFF. Using reference TRBV2 and TRBJ2-2 for the parts outside the CDR3, the full variable domain is EPEVTQTPSHQVTQMGQEVILRCVPISNHLYFYWYRQILGQKVEFLVSFYNNEISEKSEIFDDQFSVERPDGSNFTLKIRSTKLEDSAMYFCASSGVWRIAGTLNTGELFFGEGSRLTVL.

This clone was seen only a few times. The chain uses TRBV7-9 and TRBJ2-1, with 13 bases aligning to TRBD2. Germline V gene data show CDR1 as SEHNR and CDR2 as FQNEAQ (reference sequence). Germline trimming cut 5 bases from V and 9 bases from J; bases unmatched to any gene: 10. The CDR3 spans 16 residues. CDR3 sequence reads: CASSPPGTSGISEQFF. The CDR3, as DNA: TGTGCCAGCAGCCCTCCCGGGACTAGCGGGATTAGTGAGCAGTTCTTC.

The chain joins TRBV6-6 to TRBJ1-2, with D maybe TRBD1 (5 bases). The CDR3 length is 13 residues. Germline assignment: CDR1 MNHNY and CDR2 SVGAGI (reference sequence). Deletions cut 5 bases from V and 3 bases from J, with 10 bases between. The CDR3 is CASSTGSYYGYTF. The CDR3 bases are TGTGCCAGCAGTACAGGCAGCTACTATGGCTACACCTTC.

This chain joins TRBV7-2 and TRBJ2-7; TRBD2 matches 12 bases. Germline CDR1 and CDR2: SGHTA and FQGNSA. This CDR3 comprises 15 residues. V trimming: 2 bases; J trimming: 12 bases; junction bases outside the gene matches: 11. CDR3 bases: TGTGCCAGCAGCTTAAGCGCCCCGACTAGCGGGGGAATGTACTTC. Protein product: CASSLSAPTSGGMYF. The entire variable domain, with the rest obtained from reference TRBV7-2 and TRBJ2-7, is as follows: GAGVSQSPSNKVTEKGKDVELRCDPISGHTALYWYRQSLGQGLEFLIYFQGNSAPDKSGLPSDRFSAERTGGSVSTLTIQRTQQEDSAVYLCASSLSAPTSGGMYFGPGTRLTVT.

V usage is TRBV7-2 and J usage is TRBJ1-5; D uncertain. The CDR3 has 15 residues. V dropped 5 bases and J dropped 1 base, with 12 bases sitting between them. Per the germline V gene, CDR1 is SGHTA and CDR2 is FQGNSA. CDR3 DNA: TGTGCCAGCAGCATTACAATAGGAAGCAATCAGCCCCAGCATTTT. This encodes CASSITIGSNQPQHF.

This clone appeared a single time. The J gene is TRBJ2-5, the V gene TRBV5-1; D uncertain. Between the trimmed V and J ends, which lost 0 bases and 5 bases, there was a span of 11 bases. This CDR3 is 14 amino acids long. Germline-derived CDR1 and CDR2 are SGHRS and YFSETQ. The CDR3 is CASSLAIGLETQYF. CDR3 in DNA: TGCGCCAGCAGCTTGGCCATCGGGCTGGAGACCCAGTACTTC.

The gene calls are TRBV7-2 and TRBJ2-1; tentatively, D is TRBD2 (5 bases). V shed 0 bases and J shed 6 bases, with 12 bases lying between them. CDR1 is SGHTA, CDR2 FQGNSA, per germline. The CDR3 extends over 15 amino acids. This chain's CDR3 is CASSLAKGEGNEQFF. In DNA form, the CDR3 reads TGTGCCAGCAGCTTAGCGAAAGGCGAGGGCAATGAGCAGTTCTTC.

J is TRBJ1-4 and V is TRBV27, with 8 bases lining up with TRBD1. Germline V gene sequence: CDR1 MNHEY, CDR2 SMNVEV (reference sequence). This CDR3 is 14 amino acids long. V lost 3 bases and J lost 7; bases outside the gene matches: 4. The CDR3 loop reads CASSLGRGREKLFF. The DNA of the CDR3 is TGTGCCAGCAGTTTGGGCAGGGGGCGTGAAAAACTGTTTTTT.

The chain is built from TRBV4-3 and TRBJ2-7; TRBD2 matches 9 bases. V dropped 1 base and J dropped 6; count of bases not matched to a gene: 4. CDR1 is LGHNA, CDR2 YSLEER, per germline. The CDR3 covers 14 residues. CDR3: CASSQGTSALEQYF. CDR3 sequence (DNA): TGCGCCAGCAGCCAAGGGACTAGCGCCCTCGAGCAGTACTTC.

This clone has just a few counts. J is TRBJ2-5 and V is TRBV19; D uncertain. From germline, CDR1 is LNHDA and CDR2 SQIVND (reference sequence). The CDR3 covers 13 residues. The ends were cut back, 1 base at V and 3 bases at J, with 6 bases in the middle. CDR3 nucleotides: TGTGCCAGTAGTATAGGGCTAGAAGAGACCCAGTACTTC. The encoded protein is CASSIGLEETQYF.

This clone was picked up a small number of times. The chain couples TRBV7-2 to TRBJ2-7, with 7 bases fitting TRBD1. Trimming cost V 1 base and J 3 bases; bases outside gene matches: 3. From germline, CDR1 is SGHTA and CDR2 FQGNSA. The CDR3 consists of 14 residues. The CDR3 is CASSLGAGGYEQYF. For the CDR3, the DNA is TGTGCCAGCAGCTTAGGTGCAGGGGGCTACGAGCAGTACTTC.

The chain has TRBV27 and TRBJ1-5; tentatively, D is TRBD1 (5 bases). V lost 6 bases to trimming and J lost 3 bases, with 15 bases between them. The length of the CDR3 is 15 residues. The germline V gene has CDR1 MNHEY and CDR2 SMNVEV (reference sequence). The CDR3 spells CASSPGPNTNQPQHF. CDR3 bases: TGTGCCAGCAGCCCGGGACCGAATACCAATCAGCCCCAGCATTTT.

V is TRBV28 and J is TRBJ2-7; TRBD2 matches at 7 bases. J was trimmed by 3 bases and V by 5 bases; bases with no gene match: 10. CDR1 and CDR2 from the germline V gene are MDHEN and SYDVKM. The CDR3 spans 15 residues. The CDR3 region has the DNA TGTGCCAGCAGTGGGGGGGTCCGGGAGGTCTACGAGCAGTACTTC. Protein product: CASSGGVREVYEQYF.

This clone was detected only a few times. V is TRBV7-9 and J is TRBJ2-1, with D uncertain. The CDR3 runs to 16 residues. CDR1 is SEHNR and CDR2 is FQNEAQ in the germline V gene (reference sequence). The V end lost 6 bases, the J end lost 5 bases, and 20 bases lay between the germline ends. CDR3 sequence (DNA): TGTGCCAGCAGGCTAAGGTTTAACTACACACACAATGAGCAGTTCTTC. Translation gives CASRLRFNYTHNEQFF.

The rearrangement joins TRBV7-2 to TRBJ2-5, with D perhaps TRBD1 or TRBD2 (5 bases each). Germline V gene lookup returns CDR1 SGHTA and CDR2 FQGNSA. V was trimmed by 7 bases and J by 5 bases, leaving 20 bases between them. This CDR3 contains 15 residues. CDR3 DNA: TGTGCCAGCACTGGGACGGATCCGTTCATGGAGACCCAGTACTTC. Amino acid sequence: CASTGTDPFMETQYF.

This clone occurred once. The chain carries TRBV7-8 and TRBJ2-1, with D tentatively TRBD2 (6 bases). This CDR3 has 14 residues. V was pared by 0 bases and J by 4 bases, with 7 bases between. The germline CDR1 and CDR2 sequences are SGHVS and FQNEAQ. The CDR3 spells CASSLAGGYNEQFF. In nucleotides, the CDR3 is TGTGCCAGCAGCTTAGCGGGGGGATACAATGAGCAGTTCTTC. Supplemented by reference TRBV7-8 and TRBJ2-1, the full variable domain reads GAGVSQSPRYKVAKRGQDVALRCDPISGHVSLFWYQQALGQGPEFLTYFQNEAQLDKSGLPSDRFFAERPEGSVSTLKIQRTQQEDSAVYLCASSLAGGYNEQFFGPGTRLTVL.

The chain employs TRBV5-1 and TRBJ2-5, with TRBD1 matching 12 bases. Trimming removed 4 bases from V and 4 bases from J; junction bases left unmatched: 5. CDR3 size: 15 residues. Germline CDR1 and CDR2: SGHRS and YFSETQ. The DNA of the CDR3 is TGCGCCAGCAGCCCCGGGACAGGGGGCTCAGAGACCCAGTACTTC. This codes for CASSPGTGGSETQYF.